Below are 32 T cell receptor beta chains sequenced from a single sample in a study of blood T cells in healthy people across ages (dated by TCRdb to about 2015). The receptor library was made with 5' RACE. Instrument on record: Illumina HiSeq 2500. A second PCR of roughly 6 to 11 cycles was run with a J-beta primer mix and a sample-barcoded 5' primer. TCRdb reanalyzed the raw reads on its own, using fastp at Q25 for trimming and MiXCR for clone calling, and kept in-frame beta chains. Each CDR3 protein appears once, grouped with its most common genes and DNA. Here the sample has over 600,000 distinct CDR3 sequences; about half occur a single time. The ten top clones hold roughly 18% of the sample. The specimen sequenced was blood. These receptors came from an elderly man in good health.

The chain combines TRBV10-3 with TRBJ2-4; 11 nucleotides align to TRBD1. The DNA end favors TRBJ2-7, so the J call may be wrong. This CDR3 has 17 residues. From germline, CDR1 is ENHRY and CDR2 SYGVKD. Here the CDR3 DNA reads TGTGCCATCAGTCCGGACAGGGGGCGGGGGTATCAAGACGAGCAGTACTTC. Amino acids: CAISPDRGRGYQDEQYF.

The V and J genes are TRBV7-9 and TRBJ2-7; D unresolved. In germline, CDR1 is SEHNR, CDR2 FQNEAQ (reference sequence). The V end lost 5 bases, the J end lost 0 bases, and 8 bases lay between the germline ends. This CDR3 comprises 13 residues. The CDR3 DNA reads as TGTGCCAGCAGCGTAATGGGCTCCTACGAGCAGTACTTC. It specifies CASSVMGSYEQYF.

V is TRBV5-4 and J is TRBJ2-1; TRBD2 aligns across 8 bases. V lost 3 bases, J lost 5 bases, and 10 bases stayed unmatched. CDR3 length equals 16 residues. Germline CDR1 SGHNT, CDR2 YYREEE (reference sequence). In nucleotides, the CDR3 is TGTGCCAGCAGCTGGGAACCTACTAGCGGTGACAATGAGCAGTTCTTC. This translates into CASSWEPTSGDNEQFF.

This clonotype was observed many times. The chain links TRBV7-2 to TRBJ2-7, with 7 bases lining up with TRBD1. Germline V gene sequence: CDR1 SGHTA, CDR2 FQGNSA. This CDR3 has 15 amino acids. J lost 1 base, V lost 4 bases, and 7 bases had no gene match. The CDR3 protein is CASSSEGGSSYEQYF. The CDR3 DNA is TGTGCCAGCAGCTCTGAAGGGGGCTCTTCCTACGAGCAGTACTTC.

This sequence joins TRBV7-8 and TRBJ2-5, with 7 nucleotides matching TRBD1. V gave up 5 bases and J gave up 7 bases; unmatched junction bases: 10. The CDR3 is 14 residues long. The V gene's germline CDR1 is SGHVS and CDR2 FQNEAQ. Here the CDR3 DNA reads TGTGCCAGCAGCCTCGAGACAGGGATGGGGACCCAGTACTTC. This codes for CASSLETGMGTQYF.

This clonotype appeared a few times. The chain joins TRBV7-8 to TRBJ2-1, with D perhaps matching TRBD2 (6 bases). CDR1 is SGHVS and CDR2 is FQNEAQ in the germline V gene. This CDR3 is built from 14 residues. Between the trimmed V and J ends, which lost 8 bases and 4 bases, there was a span of 15 bases. The CDR3: CASGMEGPYNEQFF. Written as DNA, the CDR3 is TGTGCCAGCGGGATGGAGGGCCCGTACAATGAGCAGTTCTTC.

This clonotype has more than one count but fewer than ten. The chain couples TRBV5-1 to TRBJ1-2; D call uncertain. The CDR3 contains 15 residues. Trimming left V 0 bases short and J 4 bases short, with 13 bases between. Germline V CDR1 and CDR2: SGHRS, YFSETQ. CDR3 in amino acids: CASSLELGLSYGYTF. The CDR3 region has the DNA TGCGCCAGCAGCTTGGAACTGGGTTTGAGCTATGGCTACACCTTC. Supplemented by reference TRBV5-1 and TRBJ1-2, the full variable domain reads KAGVTQTPRYLIKTRGQQVTLSCSPISGHRSVSWYQQTPGQGLQFLFEYFSETQRNKGNFPGRFSGRQFSNSRSEMNVSTLELGDSALYLCASSLELGLSYGYTFGSGTRLTVV.

This chain joins TRBV3-1 and TRBJ2-7, with 12 bases identical to TRBD1. The V and J ends lost 3 bases and 6 bases, in that order; junction bases with no gene match: 3. This CDR3 contains 14 residues. Germline assignment: CDR1 LGHDT and CDR2 YNNKEL (reference sequence). CDR3 region: CASSHGTGGVEQYF. CDR3 nucleotides: TGTGCCAGCAGCCACGGGACAGGGGGCGTCGAGCAGTACTTC.

The rearrangement links TRBV20-1 to TRBJ2-3; D perhaps matches TRBD2 (5 bases). V gave up 3 bases and J gave up 1 base, with 17 bases separating them. The CDR3 length is 16 residues. Looked up from germline, CDR1 is DFQATT and CDR2 is SNEGSKA (reference sequence). The CDR3 coding sequence is TGCAGTGCTAGCGGTGGTTCTGGGAGAGGCACAGATACGCAGTATTTT. Its translation: CSASGGSGRGTDTQYF.

This chain links TRBV20-1 with TRBJ2-1; D is uncertain. V gave up 2 bases and J gave up 2 bases, with 10 bases separating them. This CDR3 has 14 residues. Per the germline V gene, CDR1 is DFQATT and CDR2 is SNEGSKA (reference sequence). CDR3 bases: TGCAGTGCTAGACCTCCGCGGACCTACAATGAGCAGTTCTTC. Translating it yields CSARPPRTYNEQFF.

The chain recombines TRBV29-1 with TRBJ1-2, with a weak D call TRBD1 (6 bases). V was trimmed by 6 bases and J by 5 bases, leaving 16 bases between them. Germline loops: CDR1 SQVTM, CDR2 ANQGSEA. This CDR3 is 13 amino acids long. In nucleotides, the CDR3 is TGCAGCGTCCGGGGGGGGCAGTTTTATGGCTACACCTTC. It specifies CSVRGGQFYGYTF.

The chain links TRBV20-1 to TRBJ2-1; TRBD1 aligns across 9 bases. The J call is in doubt because the DNA end fits TRBJ2-7 better. Germline values: CDR1 DFQATT, CDR2 SNEGSKA (reference sequence). The CDR3 runs 15 residues. Here the CDR3 reads CSARGDRGSYNEQYF. The CDR3 nucleotides read TGCAGTGCTAGAGGTGACAGGGGGTCCTACAATGAGCAGTACTTC.

The V gene is TRBV9, the J gene TRBJ2-7, with 10 bases that match TRBD1. CDR3 length equals 15 residues. With 0 bases clipped from V and 2 bases from J, the junction kept 2 bases outside the gene matches. Per germline, CDR1 SGDLS and CDR2 YYNGEE. Written as DNA, the CDR3 is TGTGCCAGCAGCGTAGAAGGACAGGGGGCCTACGAGCAGTACTTC. Its translation is CASSVEGQGAYEQYF.

Comment on this clonotype: The germline gene is not matched at one end of the junction; a read error may be the cause. The chain is built from TRBV20-1 and TRBJ1-2; TRBD1 matches 7 bases. CDR3 length: 15 residues. The germline CDR1 and CDR2 sequences are DFQATT and SNEGSKA (reference sequence). CDR3 nucleotides: TGCAGTGCGACAACCGGGCCCCAGGGGGGCTATGACTACACCTTC. Protein product: CSATTGPQGGYDYTF.

The chain combines TRBV15 with TRBJ1-6; 7 bases are a match to TRBD1. This CDR3 comprises 16 residues. CDR1 is LNHNV and CDR2 is YYDKDF in the germline V gene (reference sequence). V lost 2 bases and J lost 7; bases outside the gene matches: 8. DNA of the CDR3: TGTGCCACCAGCAGATCGGGACAGCCCAGGAATTCACCCCTCCACTTT. Translating it yields CATSRSGQPRNSPLHF.

As to this clonotype: At one of its ends the junction is not consistent with the germline gene, which may arise from a read error. This chain joins TRBV5-1 and TRBJ2-7; D may correspond to TRBD1 or TRBD2 (5 bases each). This CDR3 is built from 17 residues. Germline loops: CDR1 SGHRS, CDR2 YFSETQ. CDR3 sequence reads: CASSRDGTEGSSDEQYF. Here the CDR3 DNA reads TGCGCCAGCAGTCGGGACGGGACGGAAGGTAGCTCCGACGAGCAGTACTTC. The full variable domain, rest sourced from reference TRBV5-1 and TRBJ2-7, is KAGVTQTPRYLIKTRGQQVTLSCSPISGHRSVSWYQQTPGQGLQFLFEYFSETQRNKGNFPGRFSGRQFSNSRSEMNVSTLELGDSALYLCASSRDGTEGSSDEQYFGPGTRLTVT.

The chain recombines TRBV13 with TRBJ2-5; 9 bases match TRBD2. This CDR3 comprises 15 residues. The J segment lost 2 bases and the V segment lost 5 bases, leaving 6 bases of the junction unmatched. Germline CDR1 PRHDT, CDR2 FYEKMQ (reference sequence). CDR3 sequence reads: CASSGGREGQETQYF. The CDR3 DNA sequence: TGTGCCAGCAGCGGAGGGCGGGAGGGACAAGAGACCCAGTACTTC.

The chain has TRBV29-1 and TRBJ1-1; 8 bases align to TRBD1. V lost 3 bases to trimming and J lost 4 bases; unmatched junction nucleotides: 7. The length of the CDR3 is 14 residues. Germline V gene sequence: CDR1 SQVTM, CDR2 ANQGSEA. The CDR3 DNA reads TGCAGCGTTGAGCTCGCAGGGGGCGGCACTGAAGCTTTCTTT. Translating it yields CSVELAGGGTEAFF.

This chain uses TRBV20-1 with TRBJ2-3, with 10 bases matching TRBD2. The CDR3 has 16 residues. The J segment lost 3 bases and the V segment lost 2 bases, leaving 8 bases of the junction unmatched. CDR1 and CDR2 (germline): DFQATT, SNEGSKA (reference sequence). The CDR3 reads CSARIGAGGPTDTQYF. The CDR3, as DNA: TGCAGTGCTAGAATCGGAGCGGGAGGGCCAACAGATACGCAGTATTTT.

The chain uses TRBV7-2 and TRBJ2-2; 8 nucleotides align to TRBD2. Germline V gives CDR1 SGHTA, CDR2 FQGNSA. This CDR3 comprises 18 residues. The V segment lost 3 bases and the J segment 5 bases; nucleotides outside the gene matches: 14. In nucleotides, the CDR3 is TGTGCCAGCAGCTTGGCGCCCAGCGGGAGCATCAGGACCGGGGAGCTGTTTTTT. It encodes CASSLAPSGSIRTGELFF.

The chain joins TRBV20-1 to TRBJ2-7, with D uncertain. The V gene's germline CDR1 is DFQATT and CDR2 SNEGSKA (reference sequence). Trimming removed 3 bases from V and 3 bases from J, with 15 bases in between. This CDR3 has 14 residues. The CDR3 DNA reads TGCAGTGCTAGCGGGTATAACCTAAACTACGAGCAGTACTTC. Its translation: CSASGYNLNYEQYF.

The chain carries TRBV7-9 and TRBJ1-2; no definite D call. The CDR3 is 14 residues long. Germline V gene lookup returns CDR1 SEHNR and CDR2 FQNEAQ (reference sequence). Trimming removed 8 bases at V and 2 bases at J, with 15 bases between. The CDR3 coding sequence is TGTGCCAGCGTAGCTCGGGCAGAAAACTATGGCTACACCTTC. It specifies CASVARAENYGYTF.

The chain uses TRBV3-1 and TRBJ1-1; no definite D call. Trimming left V 1 base short and J 6 bases short, with 12 bases between. Germline V gives CDR1 LGHDT, CDR2 YNNKEL (reference sequence). This CDR3 comprises 14 residues. The CDR3 loop is CASSQGFPGAEAFF. The CDR3, as DNA: TGTGCCAGCAGCCAAGGGTTTCCTGGGGCTGAAGCTTTCTTT.

The chain employs TRBV9 and TRBJ2-1, with D hard to call. Germline CDR1 and CDR2: SGDLS and YYNGEE. V shed 8 bases and J shed 8 bases, with 14 bases lying between them. This CDR3 has 12 residues. CDR3 sequence reads: CASSARGHEQFF. In DNA, the CDR3 is TGTGCCAGTAGTGCTCGTGGCCATGAGCAGTTCTTC.

For this clonotype: At one of its ends the junction is not consistent with the germline gene, which may arise from a read error. The chain recombines TRBV27 with TRBJ1-5, with D perhaps matching TRBD1 (5 bases). The germline CDR1 and CDR2 sequences are MNHEY and SMNVEV (reference sequence). The CDR3 spans 15 residues. CDR3 loop: CAGSFRGVRNQPQHF. The CDR3 DNA follows: TGTGCCGGCAGTTTCAGAGGGGTGAGGAATCAGCCCCAGCATTTT.

V and J are TRBV6-2 or TRBV6-3 and TRBJ1-1, with 9 bases lining up with TRBD1. The CDR3 sequence is 15 residues long. After removal of 5 bases from V and 3 bases from J, the junction contained 7 bases not matched to a gene. Germline CDR1 is MNHEY and CDR2 is SVGEGT. In DNA, the CDR3 is TGTGCCAGCAGTAGCCCGGACAGGGGAGACACTGAAGCTTTCTTT. This gives the protein CASSSPDRGDTEAFF.

Points on this clonotype: Its ends do not fully match the called genes, so a read error is possible. The gene calls are TRBV29-1 and TRBJ1-2, with a tentative D call TRBD1 (5 bases). CDR3 length equals 13 residues. Germline V gene sequence: CDR1 SQVTM, CDR2 ANQGSEA. The CDR3 region is CGVTIRGTSDYTF. The CDR3 DNA sequence: TGCGGCGTTACAATACGCGGGACCAGCGACTACACCTTC. Supplemented by reference TRBV29-1 and TRBJ1-2, the full variable domain reads SAVISQKPSRDICQRGTSLTIQCQVDSQVTMMFWYRQQPGQSLTLIATANQGSEATYESGFVIDKFPISRPNLTFSTLTVSNMSPEDSSIYLCGVTIRGTSDYTFGSGTRLTVV.

This clonotype appeared a few times. This chain links TRBV20-1 with TRBJ2-3; D is undetermined. Looked up from germline, CDR1 is DFQATT and CDR2 is SNEGSKA (reference sequence). V was pared by 3 bases and J by 9 bases, with 13 bases between. There are 12 residues in the CDR3. CDR3 loop: CSARGLVGTQYF. CDR3 bases: TGCAGTGCTAGGGGCCTAGTGGGGACGCAGTATTTT.

The table lists this clonotype with a count of one. The chain is built from TRBV2 and TRBJ1-2, with unresolved D. Trimming cost V 8 bases and J 4 bases, with 8 bases left between them. The CDR3 has 11 residues. Germline CDR1 and CDR2: SNHLY and FYNNEI. CDR3 loop: CASQDSYGYTF. CDR3 sequence (DNA): TGTGCCAGCCAAGACTCCTATGGCTACACCTTC.

This chain uses TRBV18 with TRBJ2-3, with a tentative D call TRBD2 (6 bases). This CDR3 region has 16 residues. Per germline, CDR1 KGHSH and CDR2 LQKENI. V shed 1 base and J shed 5 bases, with 16 bases lying between them. Here the CDR3 reads CASSPRVGSLGDTQYF. CDR3 DNA: TGTGCCAGCTCACCACGGGTCGGGAGCTTAGGAGATACGCAGTATTTT.

This clonotype was picked up one time. The chain recombines TRBV7-2 with TRBJ2-7; D might be TRBD2 (7 bases). Deletions cut 1 base from V and 6 bases from J, with 13 bases between. In germline, CDR1 is SGHTA, CDR2 FQGNSA. This CDR3 contains 14 residues. In nucleotides, the CDR3 is TGTGCCAGCAGCTTAGAGGGGGGGCGTCCCGAGCAGTACTTC. The encoded protein is CASSLEGGRPEQYF.

The J gene is TRBJ2-2, the V gene TRBV29-1, with 8 bases aligning to TRBD1. The CDR3 spans 13 residues. Germline CDR1 SQVTM, CDR2 ANQGSEA. V gave up 6 bases and J gave up 5 bases; unmatched junction bases: 5. The CDR3 DNA reads TGCAGCGTCGGCCGGGACAGGACCGGGGAGCTGTTTTTT. This translates into CSVGRDRTGELFF.